Sequencing of this T cell receptor beta chain was carried out in a study of shared clonotypes between healthy human individuals. Study-wide background: Each donor's CD4 naive and CD4 memory cells filled three plates apiece, CD8 naive two, and CD8 memory one.

Notes on this clone: Its specificity is unknown.

A CD45RA+ naive subset and a CD45RA-negative memory subset were split from CD4+ cells. CDR1 is MNHEY and CDR2 is SVGAGI in the germline V gene. The ends were cut back, 5 bases at V and 4 bases at J, with 15 bases in the middle. This CDR3 comprises 15 residues. The study, taken as a whole, reports: Across subsets, estimated richness was generally greater for naive than for memory populations. Non-shared clonotypes had lower generation probabilities than clonotypes shared by all four sorted-subset donors.

The protocol was immunoSEQ multiplex PCR, while the TCRdb copy is restricted to in-frame clones and leaves out a portion. In the table there are some 2,400,000 clones, 90% to 97% of which are singletons. This clonotype was obtained from a man between 18 and 29 years old in good health. V gene TRBV6-5 combines with J gene TRBJ1-3; D may be TRBD1 (6 bases). The sequenced sample was naive CD4+ T cells sorted from blood. Stated subset: CD45RA+ positively selected. The CDR3 protein is CASSRTGNIGNTIYF. The CDR3 DNA reads TGTGCCAGCAGTCGAACAGGGAATATAGGAAACACCATATATTTT.